Shown below are 4 T cell receptor beta chains from a single sample sequenced in a study of CDR3 diversity in severe acne. MiXCR, applied by TCRdb to the PCR reads, yields one record per CDR3 protein. The table records some 84,000 distinct CDR3 sequences, roughly half of them present only once. Source material: blood. These receptors were obtained from a male donor in good health, serving as a control.

V usage is TRBV7-6 and J usage is TRBJ2-3; D remains unclear. Germline-derived CDR1 and CDR2 are SGHVS and FNYEAQ. V was pared by 5 bases and J by 3 bases, with 9 bases between. This CDR3 has 13 amino acids. The CDR3 protein is CASSARLTDTQYF. The CDR3, as DNA: TGTGCCAGCAGCGCCCGTTTGACAGATACGCAGTATTTT.

The CDR3 is CAISGNRDNNQPQHF. The CDR3 nucleotides are TGTGCCATCAGTGGAAATCGGGATAACAATCAGCCCCAGCATTTT. The chain links TRBV10-3 to TRBJ1-5; no clear D. This CDR3 comprises 15 residues. Trimming stripped 4 bases from V and 3 bases from J, with 13 bases between. Germline-derived CDR1 and CDR2 are ENHRY and SYGVKD.

The chain employs TRBV9 and TRBJ1-1, with D hard to call. V shed 0 bases and J shed 0 bases, with 3 bases lying between them. The CDR3 is 13 residues long. Germline CDR1 is SGDLS and CDR2 is YYNGEE. In DNA form, the CDR3 reads TGTGCCAGCAGCGTAGACGTGAACACTGAAGCTTTCTTT. It yields the protein CASSVDVNTEAFF.

This clonotype was recorded once. The chain joins TRBV12-3 or TRBV12-4 to TRBJ1-5, with 9 bases lining up with TRBD1. Trimming removed 6 bases from V and 8 bases from J; junction bases left unmatched: 14. The length of the CDR3 is 16 residues. CDR3 region: CASRYDRGTGQKPQHF. The DNA of the CDR3 is TGTGCCAGCAGATATGACAGGGGGACTGGGCAGAAGCCCCAGCATTTT.